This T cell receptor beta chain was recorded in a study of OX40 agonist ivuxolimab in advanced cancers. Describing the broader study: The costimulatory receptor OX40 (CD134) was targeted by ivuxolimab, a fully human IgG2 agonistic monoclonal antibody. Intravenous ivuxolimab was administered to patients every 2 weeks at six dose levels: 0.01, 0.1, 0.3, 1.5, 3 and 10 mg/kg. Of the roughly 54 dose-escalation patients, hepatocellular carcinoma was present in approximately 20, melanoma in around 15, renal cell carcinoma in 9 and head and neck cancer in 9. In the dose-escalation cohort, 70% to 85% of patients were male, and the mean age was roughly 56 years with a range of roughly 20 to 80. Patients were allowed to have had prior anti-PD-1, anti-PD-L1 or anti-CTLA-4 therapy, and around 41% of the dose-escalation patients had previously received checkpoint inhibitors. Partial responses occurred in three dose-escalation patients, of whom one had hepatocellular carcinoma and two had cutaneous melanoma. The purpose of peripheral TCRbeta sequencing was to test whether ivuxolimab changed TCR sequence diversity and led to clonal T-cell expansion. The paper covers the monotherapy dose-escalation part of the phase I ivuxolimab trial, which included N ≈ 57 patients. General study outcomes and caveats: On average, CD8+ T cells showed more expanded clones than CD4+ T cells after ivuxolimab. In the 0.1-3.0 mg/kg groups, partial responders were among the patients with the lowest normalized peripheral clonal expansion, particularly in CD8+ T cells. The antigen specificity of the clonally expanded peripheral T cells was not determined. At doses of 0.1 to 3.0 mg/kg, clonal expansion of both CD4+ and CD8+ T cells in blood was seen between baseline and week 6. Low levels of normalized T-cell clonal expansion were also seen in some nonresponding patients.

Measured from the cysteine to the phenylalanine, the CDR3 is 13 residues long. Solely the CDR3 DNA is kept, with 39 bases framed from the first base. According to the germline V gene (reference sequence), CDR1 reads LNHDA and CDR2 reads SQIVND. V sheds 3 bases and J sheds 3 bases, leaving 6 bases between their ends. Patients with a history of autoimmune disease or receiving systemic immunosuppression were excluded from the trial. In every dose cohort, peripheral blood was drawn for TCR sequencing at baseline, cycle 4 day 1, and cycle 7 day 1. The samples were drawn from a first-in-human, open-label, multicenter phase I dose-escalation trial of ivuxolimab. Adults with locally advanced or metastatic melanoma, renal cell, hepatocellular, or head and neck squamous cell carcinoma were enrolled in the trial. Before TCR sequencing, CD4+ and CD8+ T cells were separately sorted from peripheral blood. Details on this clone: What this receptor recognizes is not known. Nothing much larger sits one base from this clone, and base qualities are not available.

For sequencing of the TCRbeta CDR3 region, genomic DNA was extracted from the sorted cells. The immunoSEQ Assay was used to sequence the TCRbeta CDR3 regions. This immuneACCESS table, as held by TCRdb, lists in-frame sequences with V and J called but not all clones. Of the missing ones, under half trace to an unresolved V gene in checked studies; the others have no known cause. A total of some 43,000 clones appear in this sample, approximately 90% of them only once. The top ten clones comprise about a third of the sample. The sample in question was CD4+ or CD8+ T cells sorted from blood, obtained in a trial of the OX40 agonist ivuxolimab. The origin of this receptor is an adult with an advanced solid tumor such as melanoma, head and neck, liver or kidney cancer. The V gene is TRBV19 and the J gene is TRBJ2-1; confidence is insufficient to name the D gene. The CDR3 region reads CASSIGLYNEQFF. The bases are TGTGCCAGTAGTATTGGTCTCTACAATGAGCAGTTCTTC.